This T cell receptor (beta chain) was found in a study of blood T cell repertoires in COVID-19. In the authors' workflow: Reference gene primer amplification in the assay estimated nucleated cell counts. The table came from immunoSEQ multiplex PCR; TCRdb's copy has only in-frame clones and leaves some out. The V and J calls and clone size were taken over from that table, and D and trimming were inferred from the DNA. The sample holds approximately 300,000 clones, about 92% seen once. V was clipped by 6 bases and J by 4 bases; unmatched bases: 15. Germline V lookup: CDR1 MNHEY, CDR2 SVGEGT. This CDR3 is 17 amino acids long.

The V call is TRBV6-2 or TRBV6-3, the J call TRBJ2-7; 10 nucleotides align to TRBD1. This clonotype was sampled from a woman between 25 and 40 years old who had recovered from COVID-19. Sequencing was carried out using PBMCs or T cells enriched from blood (not recorded which). The CDR3 DNA sequence: TGTGCCAGCAGCCGAACTGACAGGGGGCCTACACCTTACGAGCAGTACTTC. Protein sequence: CASSRTDRGPTPYEQYF.